This T cell receptor (beta chain) comes out of a study of PD-1 blockade in classical Hodgkin lymphoma. Overall study results and limits: The study found complete responders had baseline diversity similar to newly diagnosed patients.

The CDR3 has 17 amino acids. Germline assignment: CDR1 SGHAT and CDR2 FQDESV (reference sequence). Losses at the gene ends were 5 bases for V and 1 base for J; bases not matched to a gene: 5. Brentuximab vedotin exposure varied, and every patient relapsed after autologous stem cell transplantation. The table came from immunoSEQ multiplex PCR; TCRdb's copy has only in-frame clones and leaves some out. The data contain more than 14,000 clones, around 61% of them singletons. Of note for this clone: The antigen remains unidentified.

The TCR originated in a human donor with classical Hodgkin lymphoma. V usage is TRBV11-1 and J usage is TRBJ2-1, with 13 bases identical to TRBD2. This specimen consisted of peripheral blood mononuclear cells (PBMCs), obtained at baseline. The CDR3 spells CASSELAGGLSYNEQFF. CDR3 coding DNA: TGTGCCAGCAGCGAACTAGCGGGAGGGCTATCCTACAATGAGCAGTTCTTC.